This is a list of T cell receptor beta chains from one sample in a study of T cell responses to AZD1222 COVID-19 vaccine. Measured with immunoSEQ multiplex PCR; TCRdb has only the in-frame clones, and not every one. The repertoire holds over 120,000 clones, with around 83% as singletons. Sequences were derived from peripheral blood, sampled 28 days after the second AZD1222 dose. These receptors came from an adult who received the AZD1222 COVID-19 vaccine. Each CDR3 is given with its conserved first and last residue. A D gene is named only where the DNA matches it firmly. Clone size is shown for a subset of rows, as once, few, many or a class of expanded clone.

size,length,V,J,D,CDR3,DNA
NA,12,TRBV7-9,TRBJ1-4,NA,CASSLTGEKLFF,TGTGCCAGCAGCCTCACGGGGGAAAAACTGTTTTTT
NA,13,TRBV11-2,TRBJ2-2,NA,CATQWGVTGELFF,TGTGCCACGCAATGGGGTGTCACCGGGGAGCTGTTTTTT
NA,11,TRBV5-4,TRBJ1-1,NA,CASSIGREAFF,TGTGCCAGCAGCATAGGGAGAGAAGCTTTCTTT
NA,16,TRBV5-6,TRBJ1-6,NA,CASSLDNSIYNSPLHF,TGTGCCAGCAGCTTGGACAACTCCATCTATAATTCACCCCTCCACTTT
NA,18,TRBV3-1/TRBV3-2,TRBJ1-5,TRBD1,CASSKKPLTGGSNQPQHF,TGTGCCAGCAGCAAAAAACCCCTCACAGGGGGGAGCAATCAGCCCCAGCATTTT
once,14,TRBV5-4,TRBJ1-2,TRBD1,CASSPGQGTNGYTF,TGTGCCAGCAGCCCGGGACAGGGAACGAATGGCTACACCTTC
NA,15,TRBV5-1,TRBJ1-4,NA,CASSLLGTGGEKLFF,TGCGCCAGCAGCTTGTTAGGGACGGGGGGAGAAAAACTGTTTTTT
NA,15,TRBV10-3,TRBJ1-5,TRBD1,CAISDRDTGVQPQHF,TGTGCCATCAGTGACAGGGACACAGGGGTCCAGCCCCAGCATTTT
NA,14,TRBV30,TRBJ1-1,NA,CAWSELQGNTEAFF,TGTGCCTGGAGCGAGCTTCAGGGGAACACTGAAGCTTTCTTT
NA,15,TRBV5-8,TRBJ2-6,NA,CASSSGQSGANVLTF,TGTGCCAGCAGCTCCGGACAGTCTGGGGCCAACGTCCTGACTTTC
NA,13,TRBV12-3/TRBV12-4,TRBJ2-1,NA,CASSLSSYNEQFF,TGTGCCAGCAGTTTATCTTCCTACAATGAGCAGTTCTTC
NA,14,TRBV6-5,TRBJ1-4,NA,CASSYGGGDEKLFF,TGTGCCAGCAGTTACGGGGGGGGCGATGAAAAACTGTTTTTT
NA,13,TRBV7-2,TRBJ1-5,TRBD1,CASSQGGHQPQHF,TGTGCCAGCAGTCAAGGGGGCCATCAGCCCCAGCATTTT
NA,19,TRBV28,TRBJ2-7,NA,CASSLTGLNPKGPVEEQYF,TGTGCCAGCAGTCTCACAGGGCTAAATCCTAAGGGTCCCGTTGAAGAACAGTACTTC
NA,12,TRBV6-2/TRBV6-3,TRBJ1-5,NA,CASSPRVQPQHF,TGTGCCAGCAGTCCACGGGTTCAGCCCCAGCATTTT
NA,12,TRBV18,TRBJ1-2,NA,CASSQGREEGTF,TGTGCCAGCTCACAGGGCAGGGAGGAGGGCACCTTC
NA,15,TRBV3-1/TRBV3-2,TRBJ1-3,NA,CASSQGQYSGNTIYF,TGTGCCAGCAGCCAAGGACAGTACTCTGGAAACACCATATATTTT
NA,13,TRBV7-9,TRBJ2-1,NA,CASSLSHRGRQFF,TGTGCCAGCAGCTTATCACACCGGGGCAGGCAGTTCTTC
NA,12,TRBV18,TRBJ2-1,NA,CASSPDNNEQFF,TGTGCCAGCTCACCGGACAACAATGAGCAGTTCTTC
once,16,TRBV28,TRBJ2-3,NA,CASSPGSRGVSDTQYF,TGTGCCAGCAGTCCCGGTTCGAGGGGGGTATCAGATACGCAGTATTTT
NA,15,TRBV6-5,TRBJ1-6,NA,CASSYNRRVDSPLHF,TGTGCCAGCAGTTATAATCGCAGGGTGGATTCACCCCTCCACTTT
NA,13,TRBV21-1,TRBJ1-2,NA,CARDREEVYGYTF,TGTGCCAGGGACAGGGAGGAAGTCTATGGCTACACCTTC
once,14,TRBV6-5,TRBJ1-4,NA,CASSYAPTNEKLFF,TGTGCCAGCAGTTACGCCCCTACTAATGAAAAACTGTTTTTT
NA,15,TRBV7-2,TRBJ1-2,NA,CASSLATANQGGYTF,TGTGCCAGCAGCTTAGCAACGGCTAATCAAGGTGGCTACACCTTC
NA,16,TRBV19,TRBJ1-1,TRBD1,CASSPGTGGRDTEAFF,TGTGCCAGTAGTCCCGGGACAGGGGGCCGGGACACTGAAGCTTTCTTT
NA,15,TRBV7-9,TRBJ2-3,TRBD2,CASSFPGGTTDTQYF,TGTGCCAGCAGCTTTCCGGGAGGAACCACAGATACGCAGTATTTT
NA,17,TRBV4-2,TRBJ2-7,NA,CASSQELVGGAFYEQYF,TGTGCCAGCAGCCAAGAATTAGTGGGGGGGGCCTTCTACGAGCAGTACTTC
NA,14,TRBV3-1/TRBV3-2,TRBJ1-5,NA,CASSPNPGGQPQHF,TGTGCCAGCAGCCCCAATCCGGGAGGACAGCCCCAGCATTTT
NA,15,TRBV30,TRBJ2-2,NA,CAWSAGVLNTGELFF,TGTGCCTGGAGCGCAGGGGTCCTGAACACCGGGGAGCTGTTTTTT
NA,15,TRBV3-1/TRBV3-2,TRBJ1-4,NA,CASSQGEKPNEKLFF,TGTGCCAGCAGCCAAGGAGAGAAGCCGAATGAAAAACTGTTTTTT
NA,12,TRBV19,TRBJ1-1,NA,CASNRPDVEAFF,TGTGCCAGTAACCGTCCGGACGTTGAAGCTTTCTTT
NA,16,TRBV3-1/TRBV3-2,TRBJ2-5,NA,CASSLTPWGSQETQYF,TGTGCCAGCAGCCTGACCCCTTGGGGCAGCCAAGAGACCCAGTACTTC
NA,15,TRBV11-2,TRBJ1-4,TRBD1,CASSSRDRPNEKLFF,TGTGCCAGCAGCTCCAGGGACAGGCCTAATGAAAAACTGTTTTTT
NA,12,TRBV11-2,TRBJ1-2,NA,CASSFNNYGYTF,TGTGCCAGCAGCTTTAACAACTATGGCTACACCTTC
NA,14,TRBV19,TRBJ2-2,NA,CASSIVEVTGELFF,TGTGCCAGTAGTATTGTGGAGGTCACCGGGGAGCTGTTTTTT
NA,15,TRBV29-1,TRBJ2-1,NA,CSVPRGGERDNEQFF,TGCAGCGTTCCCCGAGGAGGGGAAAGGGACAATGAGCAGTTCTTC
NA,14,TRBV2,TRBJ2-5,TRBD1,CASQQGSYQETQYF,TGTGCCAGCCAACAGGGGTCGTACCAAGAGACCCAGTACTTC
NA,13,TRBV29-1,TRBJ2-1,TRBD2,CSQSGNGYNEQFF,TGCAGCCAGAGCGGGAATGGGTACAATGAGCAGTTCTTC
NA,11,TRBV6-5,TRBJ1-3,NA,CASSRDDTIYF,TGTGCCAGCAGCCGGGACGACACAATATATTTT
NA,14,TRBV7-9,TRBJ1-2,TRBD1,CASSAGQGDYGYTF,TGTGCCAGCAGCGCAGGACAGGGGGACTATGGCTACACCTTC
NA,15,TRBV4-1,TRBJ1-2,NA,CASSQVAGSSSGYTF,TGCGCCAGCAGCCAAGTTGCAGGGTCCTCCTCTGGCTACACCTTC
NA,16,TRBV3-1/TRBV3-2,TRBJ2-3,TRBD1,CASSQVLGQGKDTQYF,TGTGCCAGCAGCCAAGTCCTTGGACAGGGTAAAGATACGCAGTATTTT
few,15,TRBV30,TRBJ1-4,NA,CAWSVSLTGYEKLFF,TGTGCCTGGAGTGTAAGCCTCACAGGGTATGAAAAACTGTTTTTT